Here is one T cell receptor (beta chain) with its context. This clone occurred a few times. Its antigen remains undetermined. Base-call qualities are not available, and no considerably larger clone is one nucleotide away. The V end gives up 5 bases and the J end 0 bases, leaving 6 bases in the junction not matched to a gene. Measured from the cysteine to the phenylalanine, the CDR3 is 15 residues long. Kept here is only the CDR3 DNA, which spans 45 bases and is read in frame from base 1. CDR1 and CDR2 are read off the germline V gene (reference sequence) as LNHNV and YYDKDF. The data originate from a study of cytomegalovirus exposure and HLA in healthy donors (dated by TCRdb to the late 2010s). As for the study more broadly: An earlier analysis of under 600 of the donors reported approximately 290 Gb of sequence data and 100 million to 140 million unique TCR beta sequences from 150 million to 200 million T cells. An early release covering 550 to 650 HLA-typed donors comprised approximately 290 gigabases of sequencing data and 85 million or so unique TCR sequences. The genetic ancestry cluster associated with self-reported Caucasian donors included roughly 84% of the 300 to 450 genotyped donors. The study aimed to test whether signatures of past pathogen exposure could be identified by cataloging public T cell receptors. Using immunosequencing, the study profiled T cell repertoires from 640 or so subjects and related those repertoires to cytomegalovirus serostatus. In addition to the first cohort of several hundred subjects, a separate validation cohort of under 150 different subjects was used. To predict cytomegalovirus infection status, the study brought together high-throughput TCR immunosequencing, statistical association of individual TCRs with disease status, and machine learning. A later analysis re-analyzed previously published TCR beta repertoires from approximately 670 donors and added high-resolution HLA genotyping to study TCR occurrence patterns. Rather than drawing on any new phenotypic data, the later analysis identified candidate immune exposures from TCR beta sequences and the way those sequences occurred across donors. An earlier analysis of 500 to 650 of the donors applied high-throughput TCR beta sequencing to assess whether each TCR beta V gene segment acted as functional or pseudogenic. Donor age, sex, ethnicity and CMV serostatus were collected together with the repertoire data. Genome-wide SNP genotypes for about 55% of the roughly 670 donors were used in a later genetic analysis, which treated that subset as a discovery cohort. Every repertoire in the discovery cohort had been generated on one and the same sequencing platform. Class I and class II HLA loci were covered by the typing at four-digit resolution. The number of donors typed differed by locus, with 629-630 for A, B, C, DRB1 and DQB1, around 520 for DQA1, 600 to 610 for DPA1, and 400 to 490 for DPB1. A handful of DR-DQ haplotypes were treated as single units for association and clustering because of strong linkage in the cohort. On average, over 200,000 unique TCR beta nucleotide sequences were sequenced per donor among a few hundred genotyped donors of the cohort, with around 19% of those sequences being non-productive. On the study overall, not on this receptor specifically: A later analysis found that TCR association rates varied across HLA loci, with DRB1 alleles showing the most associated TCRs and HLA-C alleles the fewest. A further reported finding was that TCR beta sequences accurately predicted the HLA-A and HLA-B alleles for most subjects in the first cohort. Only TCR beta chains were sequenced in this cohort, and the absence of alpha or paired-chain data limited detectable features. Cytomegalovirus status was reported to be diagnosed by the classifier with high specificity and sensitivity in both the original and validation cohorts. Several of the top co-occurrence clusters appeared to be linked to parvovirus B19, influenza, CMV and Epstein-Barr virus, according to a later analysis. According to a later analysis, most CMV-associated TCR beta chains appeared to be HLA-restricted, and the HLA associations seemed to be driven largely by CMV exposure. For the cohort, immune exposure information was limited to CMV serostatus. Most TCR sequences were observed very rarely across donors, whereas some public TCRs were present in many individuals. Strong co-occurrence of HLA alleles, especially DR and DQ, made assigning TCR associations to individual alleles difficult. In the study, around 150 TCR beta chains were listed as associated with cytomegalovirus. Linkage disequilibrium might explain the correlated functional status among segregating V segments, but an unknown experimental factor could not be excluded. Because the 87-base-pair reads could not distinguish some IMGT-functional V segments, including TRBV6-2 and TRBV6-3, those segments were excluded. In a later analysis, HLA-associated TCR beta chains were found to be more clonally expanded and to have lower generation probabilities than equally common non-associated chains. A later analysis associated 16,951 TCR beta sequences with specific HLA alleles at a false discovery rate of 0.05. In vitro tests confirmed that a few of the cytomegalovirus-associated TCR beta chains recognize cytomegalovirus antigens. Because counts were too low, roughly 18 rarely observed V segments, including chromosome 9 orphons, were left out of the earlier analysis of some 640 of the donors. Compared with the approximately 720-donor mean, donors in an Asian-associated ancestry cluster had fewer N-insertions in productive TCRs, according to a later genetic analysis. A group of highly shared sequence variants was considered likely to be a technical artifact of the sequencing pipeline. In an earlier analysis of roughly 560 of the donors, most TCR beta V segments were observed in productive rearrangements about 90% or about 30% of the time, broadly matching IMGT annotations. According to the authors, the approach could potentially be generalized to other disease states and immunological phenotypes. The presence/absence analyses assumed that sequencing depth was roughly uniform across donors, and that assumption may not be true. In a later genetic analysis, a missense DCLRE1C variant was associated with V-gene and J-gene trimming of TCR beta chains, and the association was replicated in an independent cohort. Because HLA typing was missing for some donors at each locus, association tests included only the typed subset.

In total, roughly 670 healthy bone marrow donors made up the cohort. All cohort members were sampled while nominally healthy, although unrecorded immune exposures were likely present. The donor tested CMV seronegative, placing the donor among the approximately 360 seronegative members of the cohort. Each donor provided a peripheral blood sample, and peripheral blood mononuclear cells were used for TCR beta sequencing. Genomic DNA was extracted from the blood cell samples with the Qiagen DNeasy Blood Extraction Kit. To prepare the library, the immunoSEQ multiplex PCR assay was applied. A mixture of 60 forward primers for TCR Vbeta segments and 13 reverse primers for TCR Jbeta segments was used in the multiplex PCR. The CDR3 region of rearranged TCR beta genes was amplified from genomic DNA with a multiplex PCR assay. On the Illumina HiSeq System, the amplified TCR beta libraries were sequenced as 87-base-pair reads. In the paper's pipeline: A later analysis tallied 80 million to 95 million unique TCR beta chains across the 700 or so repertoires, and about 10 million of those chains were shared by two or more donors. A nearest-neighbor algorithm error-corrected the raw reads and collapsed the reads into unique sequences, merging closely related sequences to remove PCR and sequencing errors. V, D and J gene segments were assigned by aligning CDR3 sequences to IMGT reference sequences. Each retained sequence needed at least a six-nucleotide match to both a V gene segment and a J gene segment. A rearrangement counted as productive if the CDR3 had no stop codons and remained in frame with V and J, and every other rearrangement counted as non-productive. Following IMGT convention, CDR3 was defined as the stretch from the second conserved V-encoded cysteine to the conserved J-encoded phenylalanine. Sequences without an unambiguous match to a single V gene segment were excluded from the earlier analysis of about 630 of the donors. In an earlier analysis of several hundred of the donors, V segments were called functional above 56.7% productive rearrangements and were called segregating when the between-donor standard deviation exceeded 5%. A statistical classification framework was built to diagnose cytomegalovirus status from the catalog of TCR beta chain sequences. V and J gene assignment, in a later analysis, came from comparing TCR nucleotide sequences with IMGT/GENE-DB human TR gene sequences. Using the TCRdist pipeline, a later analysis assigned CDR3 sequences along with most-parsimonious VDJ recombination scenarios. In a later analysis, every TCR beta chain was defined by the combination of its CDR3 amino acid sequence and its V-gene family, and reads without a unique V-gene family were dropped. In a later analysis, around 600 highly shared, low-generation-probability nucleotide sequences were removed to address suspected cross-contamination and a sequencing artifact. In a later analysis, a clonal expansion index was calculated for each public chain from normalized within-repertoire ranks of inferred template counts. In a later analysis, generation probabilities were computed with a VDJ recombination model fitted to out-of-frame rearrangements, and the resulting probabilities were checked against IGoR. A later analysis scored TCR-TCR, TCR-HLA and TCR-CMV co-occurrence with hypergeometric tests, applying a repertoire-size bias correction to TCR pairs. False discovery rates were estimated in a later analysis by permuting HLA or CMV assignments 20 times. In a later analysis, co-occurring TCRs were grouped with DBSCAN, and TCRdist sequence similarity was added when clustering was performed within HLA-allele-positive subsets. Repertoires with fewer than 30,000 or more than 120,000 public chains were left out of co-occurrence clustering, as were about 5 repertoires with anomalous nucleotide sharing. Not all clones reach the TCRdb copy of this immuneACCESS table, which keeps in-frame sequences only. Checked studies attribute under half of the gap to unresolved V genes and leave the rest unexplained. That table is the source of V, J and clone size, and D and trimming were worked out from the DNA. This sample is represented by roughly 90,000 clones; 80% of them were singletons. The top ten clones comprise around 2% of the sample.

Sequenced material: PBMCs. Here the chain combines TRBV15 and TRBJ1-2, and 7 bases in between align with TRBD1. The sequence was obtained from a man younger than 35 in good health and CMV-seronegative. The sequence in DNA is TGTGCCACCAGCGGACAGGACCCCCCTAACTATGGCTACACCTTC. This sequence encodes CATSGQDPPNYGYTF.